This T cell receptor (beta chain) was captured in a study of blood T cell repertoires in COVID-19. The overall study: Both acute and convalescent COVID-19 samples were obtained from the United States, Italy and Spain. T cells, B-cell-depleted T cells, or PBMCs supplied cDNA or gDNA.

In the original workflow: Amplification from reference gene primers served as the basis for estimated nucleated cell counts. Data came from immunoSEQ multiplex PCR; TCRdb stores just in-frame clones and leaves some out. The D gene and trimming were derived from the DNA, and the V and J assignments and clone size from that table. The data hold 100,000 to 150,000 clones, with 79% observed a single time. V shed 3 bases and J 8 bases; nucleotides not matched to a gene: 8. Germline V gene sequence: CDR1 KGHDR, CDR2 SFDVKD. This CDR3 has 14 amino acids. Source material: peripheral blood. The chain is built from TRBV24-1 and TRBJ1-2; 7 nucleotides agree with TRBD1. The sequence derives from a man aged 40-49 years with active or convalescent COVID-19. The DNA of the CDR3 is TGTGCCACCAGTGATCGGGACAGTCTTCAAGGCTACACCTTC. This encodes CATSDRDSLQGYTF.